Described below is a single TCR beta chain sequence and its context. The same CDR3 arises from other DNA sequences in this sample as well. Single viable CD3+CD4+CD8-CD45RO+ cells were sorted as the memory CD4+ T cells. Positive selection with CD4 microbeads enriched total CD4+ T cells. This sample is drawn from a study of memory CD4+ T cells and cytomegalovirus serostatus. Germline V lookup: CDR1 SEHNR, CDR2 FQNEAQ (reference sequence). V lost 1 base, J lost 1 base, and 10 bases lay in between. The CDR3 is made up of 15 amino acids. This table comes from immunoSEQ multiplex PCR, and its TCRdb copy is limited to in-frame clones, with some not included. The sample includes tens of thousands of clones, roughly four fifths of them seen just once.

The chain recombines TRBV7-9 with TRBJ1-1; tentative D call: TRBD1 (5 bases). The receptor was derived from an adult in good health and CMV-seronegative. Material: memory CD4+ T cells from blood. CDR3 in amino acids: CASSLGGGANTEAFF. The CDR3 bases are TGTGCCAGCAGCTTAGGAGGAGGGGCGAACACTGAAGCTTTCTTT.